This T cell receptor beta chain was observed in a study of shared T cell receptors in the human thymus. Germline V gene lookup returns CDR1 MNHNS and CDR2 SASEGT. The CDR3 covers 13 residues. V gave up 2 bases and J gave up 9 bases; unmatched junction bases: 1. TCRdb's copy holds only in-frame clones and misses some; the assay was immunoSEQ multiplex PCR. The sample has hundreds of thousands of clones, approximately 90% seen once. The sample also formed part of further work on human thymus T cells. From that second work: Among the donors, all were healthy Finnish infants having corrective surgery for congenital heart defects. There appeared to be biased usage of V and J genes in thymic and blood repertoires.

The source of this sequence is a boy less than two years old with a congenital heart defect. The sequenced sample was thymocytes. The chain has TRBV6-1 and TRBJ1-6; 7 positions match TRBD1. The CDR3 sequence is CASSERTGSPLHF. The CDR3 DNA follows: TGTGCCAGCAGTGAACGGACAGGTTCACCCCTCCACTTT.